This passage covers 25 T cell receptor beta chains from one sample sequenced in a study of shared clonotypes between healthy human individuals. Sequenced by immunoSEQ multiplex PCR; TCRdb stores in-frame clones only, minus some. Altogether roughly 2 million clones are present, roughly 95% being singletons, with the ten largest covering around 1.1%. Cells designated naive CD8 were CD45RO-negative and were positively selected for CCR7, with terminally differentiated effector memory CD45RA+ cells excluded. Sequencing input: naive CD8+ T cells sorted from blood. These receptors all come from a man aged 18 to 30 in good health.

This chain connects TRBV10-1 to TRBJ1-2; the match to TRBD1 covers 8 bases. Trimming took 6 bases from V and 0 from J; bases not matched to a gene: 3. The length of the CDR3 is 14 residues. Germline CDR1 WNHNN, CDR2 SYGVQD (reference sequence). CDR3 sequence reads: CASSGDRPNYGYTF. The CDR3 DNA reads as TGCGCCAGCAGCGGGGACAGGCCTAACTATGGCTACACCTTC.

This chain joins TRBV4-3 and TRBJ2-7, with D possibly TRBD1 on 6 matching bases. CDR1 LGHNA and CDR2 YSLEER come from the germline V gene. Trimming cost V 0 bases and J 2 bases, with 11 bases left between them. The CDR3 length is 15 residues. CDR3 sequence: CASSQDSRGAYEQYF. CDR3 coding DNA: TGCGCCAGCAGCCAAGATTCCAGGGGCGCCTACGAGCAGTACTTC.

This rearrangement joins TRBV29-1 to TRBJ2-3; 10 bases are a match to TRBD2. The CDR3 extends over 18 amino acids. Germline V gene data show CDR1 as SQVTM and CDR2 as ANQGSEA. After removal of 0 bases from V and 4 bases from J, the junction contained 13 bases not matched to a gene. The chain's CDR3 is CSVEDRLAGPQWADTQYF. The CDR3 DNA reads TGCAGCGTTGAAGATCGACTAGCGGGTCCCCAATGGGCAGATACGCAGTATTTT.

The table lists this clone with a count of one. V gene TRBV30 combines with J gene TRBJ1-1; the D gene is possibly TRBD1 (6 bases). Trimming took off 2 bases at V and 7 bases at J, with 8 bases between the two ends. CDR1 GTSNPN and CDR2 SVGIG come from the germline V gene (reference sequence). The CDR3 totals 11 residues. The CDR3, as DNA: TGTGCCTGGAGTCCGACAGGTGAAGCTTTCTTT. Translation gives CAWSPTGEAFF.

V is TRBV2 and J is TRBJ1-5, with D perhaps matching TRBD1 (5 bases). The germline V and J ends were trimmed by 1 base and 1 base, with 8 bases remaining between them. The germline CDR1 and CDR2 sequences are SNHLY and FYNNEI. The CDR3 is 15 residues long. For the CDR3, the DNA is TGTGCCAGCAGTGAAGTCGCAGGGAGCAATCAGCCCCAGCATTTT. Translating gives CASSEVAGSNQPQHF.

This clone was picked up one time. J is TRBJ1-1 and V is TRBV10-3; a possible D gene is TRBD1 (5 bases). With 5 bases removed from V and 1 base from J, the gap between germline ends came to 17 bases. Germline V gene data show CDR1 as ENHRY and CDR2 as SYGVKD. The CDR3 totals 16 residues. CDR3 sequence: CAISFSGFGENTEAFF. Here the CDR3 DNA reads TGTGCCATCAGTTTCTCAGGGTTTGGCGAGAACACTGAAGCTTTCTTT.

The V call is TRBV28, the J call TRBJ1-5, with D unclear. Between the trimmed V and J ends, which lost 7 bases and 7 bases, there was a span of 11 bases. This CDR3 contains 12 residues. Germline V gives CDR1 MDHEN, CDR2 SYDVKM. Here the CDR3 reads CASNPLAQPQHF. The CDR3 nucleotides read TGTGCCAGCAACCCACTAGCCCAGCCCCAGCATTTT. The variable domain in full, with the rest retrieved from reference TRBV28 and TRBJ1-5, is DVKVTQSSRYLVKRTGEKVFLECVQDMDHENMFWYRQDPGLGLRLIYFSYDVKMKEKGDIPEGYSVSREKKERFSLILESASTNQTSMYLCASNPLAQPQHFGDGTRLSIL.

Note on this clone: This sample includes further DNA sequences coding for the same CDR3. This chain links TRBV7-6 with TRBJ2-7; D is unclear. The length of the CDR3 is 14 residues. The germline CDR1 and CDR2 sequences are SGHVS and FNYEAQ. V was shortened by 0 bases and J by 1 base, with 7 bases between the two germline ends. CDR3: CASSLAGESYEQYF. In DNA form, the CDR3 reads TGTGCCAGCAGCTTAGCTGGGGAATCCTACGAGCAGTACTTC.

V is TRBV7-9 and J is TRBJ2-5; a possible D gene is TRBD1 (5 bases). Germline CDR1 SEHNR, CDR2 FQNEAQ (reference sequence). Between the trimmed V and J ends, which lost 5 bases and 2 bases, there was a span of 15 bases. The CDR3 length is 15 residues. CDR3 coding DNA: TGTGCCAGCAGCGACCGGCGACAGATACAAGAGACCCAGTACTTC. Its protein product is CASSDRRQIQETQYF.

This chain joins TRBV4-1 and TRBJ1-4, with D perhaps matching TRBD1 (5 bases). V lost 0 bases, J lost 8 bases, and 19 bases lay in between. CDR1 is MGHRA, CDR2 YSYEKL, per germline. CDR3 length: 17 amino acids. CDR3 residues: CASSQDLGAGKGEKLFF. The CDR3 DNA reads TGCGCCAGCAGCCAAGATCTAGGTGCAGGGAAGGGGGAAAAACTGTTTTTT.

This chain joins TRBV27 and TRBJ2-1; 8 positions agree with TRBD1. CDR1 MNHEY and CDR2 SMNVEV come from the germline V gene (reference sequence). The trim removed 1 base at V and 2 bases at J, leaving 10 bases unmatched. The CDR3 runs 18 residues. The CDR3 protein is CASSLLSLQGAPYNEQFF. CDR3 nucleotides: TGTGCCAGCAGTTTATTATCTCTCCAGGGGGCACCCTACAATGAGCAGTTCTTC.

The count of this clone is one. The same CDR3 also results from other DNA sequences found in this sample. The chain links TRBV5-6 to TRBJ1-1, with D perhaps matching TRBD1 (5 bases). The germline gives CDR1 SGHDT, CDR2 YYEEEE. The V end was cut by 5 bases, the J end by 5 bases, with 10 bases between. CDR3 length: 12 residues. The CDR3: CASSYGGTEAFF. The CDR3 DNA is TGTGCCAGCAGTTATGGGGGAACTGAAGCTTTCTTT.

A word on this clone: This sample also contains other DNA sequences that code for the same CDR3. The chain employs TRBV5-1 and TRBJ1-1, with 7 bases identical to TRBD1. After removal of 5 bases from V and 2 bases from J, the junction contained 3 bases not matched to a gene. This CDR3 region has 13 residues. The germline V gene has CDR1 SGHRS and CDR2 YFSETQ. The CDR3 DNA follows: TGCGCCAGCAGAGACAGGGCAAACACTGAAGCTTTCTTT. Residues: CASRDRANTEAFF.

About this clone: Other DNA sequences from this sample encode an identical CDR3 as well. This chain uses TRBV29-1 with TRBJ2-1, with D possibly matching TRBD2 (7 bases). The V and J ends lost 7 bases and 9 bases respectively, with 13 bases between them. The CDR3 sequence is 11 residues long. Germline-derived CDR1 and CDR2 are SQVTM and ANQGSEA. CDR3 loop: CSGKRGGEQFF. CDR3 bases: TGCAGCGGGAAAAGGGGGGGTGAGCAGTTCTTC.

V usage is TRBV7-9 and J usage is TRBJ2-6; D is ambiguous. Trimming cost V 5 bases and J 0 bases, with 5 bases left between them. Germline V CDR1 and CDR2: SEHNR, FQNEAQ (reference sequence). CDR3 length: 14 residues. The CDR3 DNA is TGTGCCAGCAGCGCGACCTCTGGGGCCAACGTCCTGACTTTC. This encodes CASSATSGANVLTF. The variable domain in full, with the rest retrieved from reference TRBV7-9 and TRBJ2-6, is DTGVSQNPRHKITKRGQNVTFRCDPISEHNRLYWYRQTLGQGPEFLTYFQNEAQLEKSRLLSDRFSAERPKGSFSTLEIQRTEQGDSAMYLCASSATSGANVLTFGAGSRLTVL.

This chain links TRBV28 with TRBJ1-6; unclear D gene. Trimming took 6 bases from V and 10 from J, leaving 16 bases between them. Germline assignment: CDR1 MDHEN and CDR2 SYDVKM. The CDR3 runs 14 residues. The CDR3 coding sequence is TGTGCCAGCAGGACACCGGGAGGAGAGTCACCCCTCCACTTT. Translated, it gives CASRTPGGESPLHF.

The chain is built from TRBV5-5 and TRBJ1-2; D might be TRBD1 (5 bases). The germline CDR1 and CDR2 sequences are SGHKS and YYEKEE (reference sequence). V was trimmed by 4 bases and J by 7 bases, leaving 26 bases between them. CDR3 length equals 17 residues. CDR3 sequence: CASSLGEGPVDLRGYTF. CDR3 sequence (DNA): TGTGCCAGCAGCCTGGGGGAGGGTCCGGTGGACCTGCGTGGCTACACCTTC.

V usage is TRBV28 and J usage is TRBJ2-1, with a tentative D call TRBD1 (5 bases). The CDR3 sequence is 15 residues long. Deletions cut 4 bases from V and 0 bases from J, with 10 bases between. The germline V gene has CDR1 MDHEN and CDR2 SYDVKM. The CDR3 DNA reads as TGTGCCAGCAGTTCGTCGGACAACTCCTACAATGAGCAGTTCTTC. Encoded protein: CASSSSDNSYNEQFF.

The rearrangement links TRBV4-1 to TRBJ2-7; D possibly corresponds to TRBD2 (5 bases). There are 15 residues in the CDR3. The ends were cut back, 5 bases at V and 1 base at J, with 15 bases in the middle. Germline-derived CDR1 and CDR2 are MGHRA and YSYEKL. CDR3 nucleotides: TGCGCCAGCAGCTCAAGAGCGGAAGGTTCCTACGAGCAGTACTTC. Translation gives CASSSRAEGSYEQYF.

This chain connects TRBV5-8 to TRBJ2-1, with 11 positions matching TRBD2. Germline loops: CDR1 SGHTS, CDR2 YDEGEE. The CDR3 runs 16 residues. V was pared by 0 bases and J by 8 bases, with 7 bases of the junction left unmatched. The DNA for the CDR3 is TGTGCCAGCAGCTTGGTAGCGGGAGGGCCACCAGATGAGCAGTTCTTC. As protein: CASSLVAGGPPDEQFF.

This clone was found once. Other DNA variants within this sample encode the same CDR3. The chain couples TRBV19 to TRBJ1-4, with D maybe TRBD1 (5 bases). V was pared by 3 bases and J by 7 bases, with 12 bases between. Looked up from germline, CDR1 is LNHDA and CDR2 is SQIVND (reference sequence). The CDR3 covers 14 residues. The CDR3 nucleotides are TGTGCCAGTAGTATTGGGGGGTACGGTGAAAAACTGTTTTTT. Its protein product is CASSIGGYGEKLFF.

This chain uses TRBV19 with TRBJ2-7; 9 bases are shared with TRBD2. Trimming cost V 7 bases and J 2 bases; bases outside gene matches: 9. This CDR3 comprises 15 residues. CDR1 and CDR2 (germline): LNHDA, SQIVND (reference sequence). This chain's CDR3 is CASTPSGGHTYEQYF. DNA of the CDR3: TGTGCCAGTACCCCGAGCGGGGGGCATACCTACGAGCAGTACTTC.

The J gene is TRBJ2-7, the V gene TRBV30; 9 bases line up with TRBD1. V was pared by 3 bases and J by 5 bases, with 11 bases of the junction left unmatched. There are 15 residues in the CDR3. Germline CDR1 is GTSNPN and CDR2 is SVGIG (reference sequence). CDR3 loop: CAWSGTGLRVDEQYF. CDR3 DNA: TGTGCCTGGAGCGGGACAGGGTTAAGGGTTGACGAGCAGTACTTC.

The chain has TRBV29-1 and TRBJ2-7; D is unclear. The CDR3 loop spans 13 amino acids. Germline loops: CDR1 SQVTM, CDR2 ANQGSEA. The V gene lost 2 bases and the J gene lost 0 bases, with 8 bases spanning the gap. The CDR3 region has the DNA TGCAGCGTTGAACGCCTAGACTCCTACGAGCAGTACTTC. It translates to CSVERLDSYEQYF.

J is TRBJ1-2 and V is TRBV27, with 8 bases identical to TRBD1. J lost 4 bases, V lost 5 bases, and 9 bases had no gene match. Looked up from germline, CDR1 is MNHEY and CDR2 is SMNVEV (reference sequence). This CDR3 has 15 amino acids. CDR3 protein: CASSGGAGGIYGYTF. Here the CDR3 DNA reads TGTGCCAGCAGTGGCGGGGCAGGGGGCATCTATGGCTACACCTTC.